The 10 T cell receptor beta chains below all came from one sample that was sequenced in a study of shared clonotypes between healthy human individuals (dated by TCRdb to about 2020). The library came from the immunoSEQ multiplex PCR assay. TCRdb mirrors the immuneACCESS table, restricted to in-frame sequences. Some clones are absent from its copies; in checked studies, under half trace to an unresolved V gene, and the reason for the others is unknown. The sample profile shows millions of clones; 90% to 95% of them were found once. 0.39% of the sample rests with the top ten. Sequencing input: naive CD4+ T cells from PBMCs. Read against the paper, the sample's cell subset or site label means: CD45RA+ positively selected. Every receptor here comes from a man aged 18 to 35 in good health. Some clones in this sample may be carry-over from other donors' samples.

The count of this clone is one. This chain links TRBV11-3 with TRBJ2-1; 7 bases are shared with TRBD1. There are 13 residues in the CDR3. V dropped 5 bases and J dropped 9; count of bases not matched to a gene: 7. The germline gives CDR1 SGHNT, CDR2 YENEEA. DNA for the CDR3: TGTGCCAGCAGCCTGACAGGGCTCAGTGAGCAGTTCTTC. Its protein product is CASSLTGLSEQFF.

The chain links TRBV6-6 to TRBJ2-3; D is unclear. CDR1 is MNHNY and CDR2 is SVGAGI in the germline V gene (reference sequence). Between the trimmed V and J ends, which lost 2 bases and 0 bases, there was a span of 9 bases. The CDR3 covers 15 residues. As DNA, the CDR3 is TGTGCCAGCAGTTACGGGGTTACTAGCACAGATACGCAGTATTTT. Amino acid sequence: CASSYGVTSTDTQYF.

This rearrangement joins TRBV5-1 to TRBJ2-1, with 10 positions matching TRBD2. The CDR3 sequence is 15 residues long. V lost 4 bases, J lost 6 bases, and 7 bases stayed unmatched. The germline gives CDR1 SGHRS, CDR2 YFSETQ. CDR3 in amino acids: CASSGLAGVANEQFF. In DNA, the CDR3 is TGCGCCAGCAGCGGCCTAGCGGGAGTTGCCAATGAGCAGTTCTTC.

V is TRBV7-2 and J is TRBJ2-7; D is perhaps TRBD1 or TRBD2 (5 bases each). This CDR3 spans 15 amino acids. The germline V gene has CDR1 SGHTA and CDR2 FQGNSA. Trimming left V 5 bases short and J 7 bases short, with 21 bases between. As DNA, the CDR3 is TGTGCCAGCAGCGCTTCCGGGACCACAATGAAAGAGCAGTACTTC. This codes for CASSASGTTMKEQYF.

V and J are TRBV28 and TRBJ2-1; TRBD2 aligns across 10 bases. Germline V gene data show CDR1 as MDHEN and CDR2 as SYDVKM. The CDR3 has 17 residues. The junction had 9 bases not matched to a gene; V was cut back by 6 bases and J by 1 base. As DNA, the CDR3 is TGTGCCAGCAGCCTCATACCAGCGGGAGGGTCCTACAATGAGCAGTTCTTC. Translation gives CASSLIPAGGSYNEQFF.

This clone was recorded only once. The J gene is TRBJ2-1, the V gene TRBV2, with D possibly matching TRBD2 (6 bases). The CDR3 sequence is 15 residues long. The germline V gene encodes CDR1 SNHLY and CDR2 FYNNEI. V gave up 2 bases and J gave up 13 bases, with 21 bases separating them. The CDR3 DNA is TGTGCCAGCAGTGAATGGGGACTTTCAGGGCCTGACCAGTTCTTC. Translation gives CASSEWGLSGPDQFF.

This rearrangement joins TRBV5-1 to TRBJ2-3; D unclear. The CDR3 consists of 15 residues. Germline V gene data show CDR1 as SGHRS and CDR2 as YFSETQ. Trimming stripped 0 bases from V and 1 base from J, with 9 bases between. The CDR3 DNA is TGCGCCAGCAGCTTGGAGATCCAAGGCACAGATACGCAGTATTTT. It is translated as CASSLEIQGTDTQYF.

As DNA, the CDR3 is TGTGCCAGCAGCTTCCTTCGCGGGAGCCAAGAGACCCAGTACTTC. As protein: CASSFLRGSQETQYF. The chain employs TRBV7-9 and TRBJ2-5, with 7 nucleotides matching TRBD2. Germline loops: CDR1 SEHNR, CDR2 FQNEAQ (reference sequence). The CDR3 is 15 residues long. V trimming: 3 bases; J trimming: 1 base; junction bases outside the gene matches: 5.

The gene calls are TRBV10-1 and TRBJ2-2; D is possibly TRBD2 (5 bases). V lost 7 bases to trimming and J lost 5 bases, with 14 bases between them. The CDR3 is 14 amino acids. In germline, CDR1 is WNHNN, CDR2 SYGVQD (reference sequence). CDR3 loop: CASIGDRRTGELFF. The CDR3 DNA reads as TGCGCCAGCATTGGAGACCGGAGGACCGGGGAGCTGTTTTTT.

On this clone itself: One junction end disagrees with the germline gene, perhaps due to a read error. The sample carries other DNA sequences with the same CDR3. The chain uses TRBV28 and TRBJ2-5, with D hard to call. The CDR3 length is 12 residues. CDR1 is MDHEN, CDR2 SYDVKM, per germline. This CDR3 is CASSVNQETQYF. The CDR3 DNA reads as TGTGCCAGCAGTGTTAACCAGGAGACCCAGTACTTC.